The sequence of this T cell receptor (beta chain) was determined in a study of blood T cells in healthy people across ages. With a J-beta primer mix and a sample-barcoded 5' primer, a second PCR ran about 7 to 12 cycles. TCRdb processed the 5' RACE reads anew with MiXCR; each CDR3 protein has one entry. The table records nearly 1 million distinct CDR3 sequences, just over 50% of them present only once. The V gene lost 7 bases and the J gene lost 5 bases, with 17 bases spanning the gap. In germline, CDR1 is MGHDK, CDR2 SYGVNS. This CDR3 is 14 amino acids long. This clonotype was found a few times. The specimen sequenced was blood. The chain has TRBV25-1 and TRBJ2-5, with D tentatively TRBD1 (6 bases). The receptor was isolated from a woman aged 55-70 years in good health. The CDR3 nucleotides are TGTGCCAGCAAAGGAACAGGGAGAGGGGAGACCCAGTACTTC. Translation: CASKGTGRGETQYF.